Sequencing of this T cell receptor (beta chain) was carried out in a study of beta chain features in type 1 diabetes. About the research overall: Investigators examined 107,917,701 sorted cells across all samples. Study results and limitations: When Type 1 diabetes patients were examined, their TCRB CDR3s proved moderately but significantly shorter in all four CD4+ subsets.

The V gene end was trimmed by 5 bases and the J gene end by 4 bases; junction bases not matched to a gene: 6. The CDR3 is 16 amino acids. From germline, CDR1 is SGHTA and CDR2 FQGNSA. This clone was picked up a small number of times. The antigen is undetermined. All of the isolated RNA was reverse transcribed, so expressed TCRB transcripts were sequenced. Clones were sequenced by immunoSEQ multiplex PCR, and TCRdb holds only the in-frame ones, with some missing. Of more than 120,000 clones in the sample, 10% to 15% are singletons; the top ten hold roughly 1.4%. Sequenced sample: central memory CD4+ T cells from blood. This clonotype was obtained from a young man with type 1 diabetes. The chain links TRBV7-2 to TRBJ2-3; the match to TRBD2 covers 13 bases. CDR3 in amino acids: CASSTRLAGGSDTQYF. In DNA form, the CDR3 reads TGTGCCAGCAGCACCCGACTAGCGGGGGGCTCAGATACGCAGTATTTT. Looking up the rest from reference TRBV7-2 and TRBJ2-3 gives the full variable domain: GAGVSQSPSNKVTEKGKDVELRCDPISGHTALYWYRQSLGQGLEFLIYFQGNSAPDKSGLPSDRFSAERTGGSVSTLTIQRTQQEDSAVYLCASSTRLAGGSDTQYFGPGTRLTVL.